This TCR beta chain was identified during a study of shared clonotypes between healthy human individuals. Only in-frame clones appear in the TCRdb table, and some are missing; sequencing was by immunoSEQ multiplex PCR. The top ten clones hold around 1.7% of a sample with around 1.9 million clones, about 93% of them seen once. The CDR3 totals 16 residues. Notes on the study in general: A few donors had about 5% of their naive CD4 clonotypes in common. Among donors, clonotype sharing was expected to be affected by sequencing depth. What limited the represented genetic and exposure-history diversity was the small number of donors.

Note on this clone: The antigen is unknown.

CD45RO negativity and positive selection for CCR7 defined naive CD8 cells, a population that excluded terminally differentiated effector memory CD45RA+ cells. The V gene is TRBV21-1, the J gene TRBJ2-1; TRBD2, the table's D call, lacks a check against the DNA. TRBV21-1 is a documented pseudogene. The receptor comes from a man younger than 30 in good health. Some clones in this sample may be carry-over from other donors' samples. The sequenced sample consisted of naive CD8+ T cells from PBMCs. The CDR3 is CASSTHSGSGYNEQFF. The CDR3 DNA follows: TGTGCCAGCAGCACACATAGCGGGAGTGGGTACAATGAGCAGTTCTTC.